The present T cell receptor beta chain was sequenced within a study of T cell responses to AZD1222 COVID-19 vaccine. Study findings and constraints: Females made up more of the donors, who were largely white British, and clonal diversity may have come out too low. Reportedly, close to half of spike-specific TCRs are directed against unmutated variant regions. Recipients of two AZD1222 doses showed rising Spike-specific TCR breadth and depth. CD4 TCRs covered the whole spike, strongest at regions 160-218 and 743-854.

The germline V gene has CDR1 SGHKS and CDR2 YYEKEE (reference sequence). V trimming: 5 bases; J trimming: 9 bases; junction bases outside the gene matches: 15. The CDR3 is 17 residues long. This clone was seen a few times. Its matching antigen is unknown. The method was immunoSEQ multiplex PCR; TCRdb's version includes in-frame clones alone and lacks a portion of them. The sample contains 150,000 to 160,000 clones, about 85% of which appear only once. The material was peripheral blood, obtained after recovery from COVID-19. This clonotype was sampled from an adult who had recovered from COVID-19. The chain uses TRBV5-5 and TRBJ1-6; TRBD1 aligns across 9 bases. DNA for the CDR3: TGTGCCAGCAGTAACGATGTGTCACAGGGGGCTGGTTCACCCCTCCACTTT. Amino acids: CASSNDVSQGAGSPLHF. Complete variable domain (other parts from reference TRBV5-5 and TRBJ1-6): DAGVTQSPTHLIKTRGQQVTLRCSPISGHKSVSWYQQVLGQGPQFIFQYYEKEERGRGNFPDRFSARQFPNYSSELNVNALLLGDSALYLCASSNDVSQGAGSPLHFGNGTRLTVT.